This T cell receptor (beta chain) was recorded in a study of cytomegalovirus exposure and HLA in healthy donors. Study-wide points: Highly shared sequence variants in one cluster were likely a sequencing artifact. Later analysis identified about 17,000 TCR beta sequences associated with HLA alleles, using a false discovery rate threshold of 0.05.

Per the germline V gene, CDR1 is MDHEN and CDR2 is SYDVKM. V was shortened by 1 base and J by 8 bases, with 14 bases between the two germline ends. The CDR3 totals 15 residues. PCR involved 60 Vbeta and 13 Jbeta primers. In the source study's methods: In a later analysis, the count reached about 75 million unique TCR beta chains, with 10 million to 11 million shared. Generated by immunoSEQ multiplex PCR, the TCRdb table keeps only in-frame clones and is missing some. V, J and clone size reflect that table, while D and trimming were determined from the DNA. In the table there are approximately 97,000 clones, roughly 76% of which are singletons. A few counts support this clone. Its antigen is not known. The donors were healthy bone marrow donors.

The chain has TRBV28 and TRBJ1-4, with D perhaps TRBD1 (5 bases). Sequencing used PBMCs. This receptor was obtained from a man aged 35 to 55 in good health and CMV-seronegative. Here the CDR3 DNA reads TGTGCCAGCAGTTTATTAGGGACTGGGGAAGAAAAACTGTTTTTT. It specifies CASSLLGTGEEKLFF.